The source of this T cell receptor (beta chain) is a study of OX40 agonist ivuxolimab in advanced cancers. Across the study: Patients received ivuxolimab, an agonistic anti-OX40 (CD134) antibody. Three individuals attained partial responses, comprising one hepatocellular carcinoma case and two cutaneous melanoma cases. General study points: Expanded peripheral T cell antigen specificity was not determined.

Germline assignment: CDR1 SGHVS and CDR2 FQNEAQ. V lost 1 base, J lost 1 base, and 6 bases stayed unmatched. CDR3 size: 17 residues. The assay was immunoSEQ multiplex PCR, and TCRdb's table has in-frame clones only and misses some. The sample records 65,000 to 95,000 clones, roughly nine tenths being singletons. Autoimmune disease history or systemic immunosuppression meant exclusion. Turning to this clone: Its specificity is unknown. Other nucleotide sequences in the sample specify the same CDR3.

Source: CD4+ or CD8+ T cells sorted from blood, taken in a trial of the OX40 agonist ivuxolimab. The chain uses TRBV7-8 and TRBJ1-5, with TRBD1 matching over 8 bases. The sequence was obtained from an adult with an advanced solid tumor such as melanoma, head and neck, liver or kidney cancer. This CDR3 is CASSLGAGGWSNQPQHF. CDR3 sequence (DNA): TGTGCCAGCAGCTTAGGGGCAGGGGGCTGGAGCAATCAGCCCCAGCATTTT.